The entry below gives a single T cell receptor (beta chain) sequence along with its context. The antigen remains undetermined. The CDR3 runs to 11 residues. The source of the sample is a study of vaccination effects on CD4 cells after COVID-19. Study in general: Samples collected post-vaccine were obtained a median of 72 days after the second dose. Study-level results: Only a few convalescent patients and no early post-infection timepoints featured in the study.

The protocol was immunoSEQ multiplex PCR, while the TCRdb copy is restricted to in-frame clones and leaves out a portion. The data hold around 53,000 clones, with 65% to 80% observed a single time. Subsequent to a culture period of around eleven days, CD4+ T cells were isolated. SARS-CoV-2 infected the person between March and December 2020, as confirmed by PCR. Subjects were given two BNT162b2 or mRNA-1273 vaccine doses. The chain combines TRBV21-1 with TRBJ2-7. TRBV21-1 is a recognized pseudogene. The sequencing used CD4+ T cells from PBMCs cultured without peptide, collected after COVID-19 vaccination. This clonotype originated in a human donor who had a prior SARS-CoV-2 infection. CDR3 in DNA: TGTGCCAGCCCGCCGCTCTACGAGCAGTACTTC. Its translation: CASPPLYEQYF.